The TCR beta chain described here comes from a study of cytomegalovirus exposure and HLA in healthy donors. Regarding this clone: Its antigen is as yet unknown. This sample includes further DNA sequences coding for the same CDR3.

The PCR was carried out with 60 Vbeta primers and 13 Jbeta primers. Clones were sequenced by immunoSEQ multiplex PCR, and TCRdb holds only the in-frame ones, with some missing. The sample carries 74,000 or so clones, around 75% recorded once. CDR1 and CDR2 (germline): SQVTM, ANQGSEA. The V end lost 4 bases, the J end lost 0 bases, and 16 bases lay between the germline ends. The CDR3 runs 15 residues. Study-level results: The authors confirmed in vitro that a few CMV-associated chains were specific for CMV antigens. Reported findings show TCR beta sequences accurately forecast HLA-A and HLA-B alleles in most subjects. An analysis was carried out later, and it reportedly showed fewer N-insertions in an Asian-associated ancestry cluster than the approximately 610-donor mean. Some V segments (TRBV6-2 and TRBV6-3 among them) were excluded as indistinguishable.

Sequenced sample: PBMCs. The clonotype was recovered from a woman between 40 and 50 years old in good health and CMV-seronegative. The rearrangement joins TRBV29-1 to TRBJ2-7, with unresolved D. Here the CDR3 DNA reads TGCAGCGTTGTGTTGTCCGATCCCAGCTCCTACGAGCAGTACTTC. Its translation: CSVVLSDPSSYEQYF.